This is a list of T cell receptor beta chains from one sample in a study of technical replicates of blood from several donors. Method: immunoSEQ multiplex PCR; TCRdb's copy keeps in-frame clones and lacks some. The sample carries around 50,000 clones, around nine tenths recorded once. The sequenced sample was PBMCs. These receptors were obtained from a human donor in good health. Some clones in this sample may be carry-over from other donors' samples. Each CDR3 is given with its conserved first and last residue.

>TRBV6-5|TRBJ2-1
CASTGDRGRYNEQFF
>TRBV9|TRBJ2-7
CASSADGSGSSAEYF
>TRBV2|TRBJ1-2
CASRHPTEYGYTF
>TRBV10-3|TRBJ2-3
CAISESRLAGAPDTQYF
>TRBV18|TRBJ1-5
CASSPELDQPQHF
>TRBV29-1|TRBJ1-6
CSVSVAADNSPLHF
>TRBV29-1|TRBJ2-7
CSVTRGTGGDEQYF
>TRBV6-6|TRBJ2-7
CASSYSDWGYEQYF
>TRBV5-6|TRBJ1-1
CASSLDRLGHLNTEAFF
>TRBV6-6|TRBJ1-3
CASSFARPSGNTIYF
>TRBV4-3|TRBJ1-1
CASSQDRGGPTEAFF
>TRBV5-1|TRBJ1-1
CASSSGLRAFF
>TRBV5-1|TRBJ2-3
CASSLAGTTSTDTQYF
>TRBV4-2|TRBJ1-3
CASSQEGIGGLSGNTIYF
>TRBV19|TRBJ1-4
CASSPGTGGATNEKLFF
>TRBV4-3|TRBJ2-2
CASSQEVWQTGELFF